This TCR beta chain was captured in a study of T cells in Graves' hyperthyroidism and ophthalmopathy. V lost 6 bases to trimming and J lost 8 bases, with 13 bases between them. This CDR3 region has 12 residues. Stability of Graves' hyperthyroidism was defined as absent ophthalmopathy progression within 18 months. Comments on this clonotype: This could be a read error, since a much larger clone is one nucleotide away.

It was RNA transcripts that yielded the amplified TCR beta CDR3 regions. The HTBI primer set drove a first-round RT-PCR of the TCR CDR3. TCRdb re-called the multiplex PCR reads with MiXCR, one entry per CDR3 protein. The profile shows over 700,000 distinct CDR3 sequences, about two fifths of them singletons. The rearrangement joins TRBV12-3 or TRBV12-4 to TRBJ1-2; D may be TRBD1 (5 bases). Sequencing was performed on blood. The sequence was collected from a man aged 18 to 30 with Graves' hyperthyroidism. This CDR3 reads CASSQGREGYTF. Written as DNA, the CDR3 is TGTGCCAGCAGCCAGGGCAGGGAGGGCTACACCTTC.